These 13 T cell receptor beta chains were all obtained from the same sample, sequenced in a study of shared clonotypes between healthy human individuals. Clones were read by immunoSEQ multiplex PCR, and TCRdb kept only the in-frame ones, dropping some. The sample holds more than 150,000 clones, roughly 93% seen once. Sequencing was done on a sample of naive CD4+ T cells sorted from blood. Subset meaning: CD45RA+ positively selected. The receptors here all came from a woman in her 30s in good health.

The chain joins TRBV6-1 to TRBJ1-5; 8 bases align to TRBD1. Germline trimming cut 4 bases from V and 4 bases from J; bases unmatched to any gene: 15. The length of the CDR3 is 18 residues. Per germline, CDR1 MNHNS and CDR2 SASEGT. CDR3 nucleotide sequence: TGTGCCAGCAGTGGGCAACGGGACAGGCGAAGATCGAATCAGCCCCAGCATTTT. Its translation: CASSGQRDRRRSNQPQHF.

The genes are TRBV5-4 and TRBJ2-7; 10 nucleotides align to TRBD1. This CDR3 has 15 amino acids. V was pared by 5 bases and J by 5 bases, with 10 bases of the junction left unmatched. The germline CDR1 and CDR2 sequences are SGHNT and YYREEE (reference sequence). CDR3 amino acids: CASRPSGGQGHEQYF. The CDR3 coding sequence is TGTGCCAGCAGACCCTCAGGGGGACAGGGGCACGAGCAGTACTTC. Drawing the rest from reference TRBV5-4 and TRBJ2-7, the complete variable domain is ETGVTQSPTHLIKTRGQQVTLRCSSQSGHNTVSWYQQALGQGPQFIFQYYREEENGRGNFPPRFSGLQFPNYSSELNVNALELDDSALYLCASRPSGGQGHEQYFGPGTRLTVT.

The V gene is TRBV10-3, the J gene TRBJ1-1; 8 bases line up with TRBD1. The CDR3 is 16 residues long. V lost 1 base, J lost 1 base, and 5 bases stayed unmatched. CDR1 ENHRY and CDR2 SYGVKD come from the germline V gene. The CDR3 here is CAISEFGGQGNTEAFF. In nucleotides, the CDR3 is TGTGCCATCAGTGAGTTTGGCGGACAGGGGAACACTGAAGCTTTCTTT.

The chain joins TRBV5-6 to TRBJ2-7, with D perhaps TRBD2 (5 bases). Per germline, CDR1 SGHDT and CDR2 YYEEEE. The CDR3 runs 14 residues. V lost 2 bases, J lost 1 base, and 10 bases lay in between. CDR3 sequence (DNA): TGTGCCAGCAGCTTTAGGACTCCATCCTACGAGCAGTACTTC. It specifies CASSFRTPSYEQYF.

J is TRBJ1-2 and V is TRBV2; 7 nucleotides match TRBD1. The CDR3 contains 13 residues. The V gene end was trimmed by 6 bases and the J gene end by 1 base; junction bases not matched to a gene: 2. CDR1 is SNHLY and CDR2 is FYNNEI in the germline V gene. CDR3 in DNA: TGTGCCAGCAGGACAGGGCTTAACTATGGCTACACCTTC. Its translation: CASRTGLNYGYTF.

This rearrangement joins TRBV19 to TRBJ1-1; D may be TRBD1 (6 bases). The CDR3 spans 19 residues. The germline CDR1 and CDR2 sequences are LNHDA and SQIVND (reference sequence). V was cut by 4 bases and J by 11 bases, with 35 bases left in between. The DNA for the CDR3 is TGTGCCAGTAGTACACCTCCAGGCCAAGGCCGGGACACCAACCGTCGGGCTTTCTTT. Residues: CASSTPPGQGRDTNRRAFF.

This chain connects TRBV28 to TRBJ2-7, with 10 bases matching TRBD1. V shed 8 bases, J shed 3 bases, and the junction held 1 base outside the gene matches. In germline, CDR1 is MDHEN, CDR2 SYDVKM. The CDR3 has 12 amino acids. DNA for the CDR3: TGTGCCAGCGGGACAGGGGTCTACGAGCAGTACTTC. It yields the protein CASGTGVYEQYF.

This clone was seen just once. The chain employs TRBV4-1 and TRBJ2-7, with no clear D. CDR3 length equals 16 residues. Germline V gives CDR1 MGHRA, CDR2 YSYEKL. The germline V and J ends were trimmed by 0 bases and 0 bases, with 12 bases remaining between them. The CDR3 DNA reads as TGCGCCAGCAGCCAAGATTGGATTATGAGCTCCTACGAGCAGTACTTC. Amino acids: CASSQDWIMSSYEQYF.

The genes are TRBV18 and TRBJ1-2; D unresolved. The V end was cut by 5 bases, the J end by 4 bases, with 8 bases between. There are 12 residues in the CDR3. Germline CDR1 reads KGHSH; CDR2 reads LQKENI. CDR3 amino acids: CASSNPSYGYTF. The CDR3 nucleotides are TGTGCCAGCTCAAATCCGAGCTATGGCTACACCTTC.

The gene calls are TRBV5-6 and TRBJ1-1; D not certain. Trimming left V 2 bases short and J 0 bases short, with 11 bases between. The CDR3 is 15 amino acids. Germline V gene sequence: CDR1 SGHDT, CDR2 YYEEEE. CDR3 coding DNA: TGTGCCAGCAGCTTTCTCACAGCTATGAACACTGAAGCTTTCTTT. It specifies CASSFLTAMNTEAFF.

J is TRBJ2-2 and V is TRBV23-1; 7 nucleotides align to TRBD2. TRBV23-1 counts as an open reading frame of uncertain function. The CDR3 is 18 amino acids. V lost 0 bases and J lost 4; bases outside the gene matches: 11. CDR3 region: CASSQSEERELGTGELFF. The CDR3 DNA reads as TGCGCCAGCAGTCAATCGGAGGAGCGGGAACTGGGCACCGGGGAGCTGTTTTTT.

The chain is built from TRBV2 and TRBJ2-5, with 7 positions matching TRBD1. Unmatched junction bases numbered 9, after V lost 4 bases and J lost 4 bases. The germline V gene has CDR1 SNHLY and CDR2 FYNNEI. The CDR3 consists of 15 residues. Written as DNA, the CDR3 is TGTGCCAGCAGTGGGATCCAGGGGGTGGGAGAGACCCAGTACTTC. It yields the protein CASSGIQGVGETQYF.

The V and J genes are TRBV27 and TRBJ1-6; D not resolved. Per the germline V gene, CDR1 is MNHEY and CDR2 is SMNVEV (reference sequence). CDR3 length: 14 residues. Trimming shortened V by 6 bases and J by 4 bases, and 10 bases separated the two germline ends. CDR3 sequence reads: CASSPQPYNSPLHF. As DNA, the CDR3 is TGTGCCAGCAGCCCACAGCCATATAATTCACCCCTCCACTTT.